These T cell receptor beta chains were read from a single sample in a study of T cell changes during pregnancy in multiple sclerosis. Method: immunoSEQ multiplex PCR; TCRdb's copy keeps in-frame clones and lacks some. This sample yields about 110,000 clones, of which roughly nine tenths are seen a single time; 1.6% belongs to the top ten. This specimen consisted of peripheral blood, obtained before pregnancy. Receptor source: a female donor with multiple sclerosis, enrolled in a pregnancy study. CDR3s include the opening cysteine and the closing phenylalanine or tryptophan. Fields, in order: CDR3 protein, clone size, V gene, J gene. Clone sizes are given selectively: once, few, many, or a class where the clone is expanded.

CDR3aa: CASSLGLAGGPGSKNIQYF
abundance: -
v_gene: TRBV7-8
j_gene: TRBJ2-4

CDR3aa: CASSTAGAITGELFF
abundance: -
v_gene: TRBV7-6
j_gene: TRBJ2-2

CDR3aa: CSAPLSGTSGSSEQFF
abundance: -
v_gene: TRBV29-1
j_gene: TRBJ2-1

CDR3aa: CASSVTSAGAPLHF
abundance: -
v_gene: TRBV9
j_gene: TRBJ1-6

CDR3aa: CASSLRAALTGTGELFF
abundance: -
v_gene: TRBV7-2
j_gene: TRBJ2-2

CDR3aa: CARARLAGVVTDTQYF
abundance: -
v_gene: TRBV5-1
j_gene: TRBJ2-3

CDR3aa: CATSRGFGQTNEKLFF
abundance: -
v_gene: TRBV15
j_gene: TRBJ1-4

CDR3aa: CASSPRLAGGLNEQFF
abundance: -
v_gene: TRBV18
j_gene: TRBJ2-1

CDR3aa: CASSLLGQGNIQYF
abundance: -
v_gene: TRBV11-2
j_gene: TRBJ2-4

CDR3aa: CATSRDTSTGRWGTEAFF
abundance: -
v_gene: TRBV15
j_gene: TRBJ1-1

CDR3aa: CASSPESAEYGYTF
abundance: -
v_gene: TRBV4-3
j_gene: TRBJ1-2

CDR3aa: CASSINGPAGDGYTF
abundance: -
v_gene: TRBV19
j_gene: TRBJ1-2

CDR3aa: CASRNSSRGTEAFF
abundance: -
v_gene: TRBV5-1
j_gene: TRBJ1-1

CDR3aa: CASSPWDSSNGYTF
abundance: -
v_gene: TRBV5-5
j_gene: TRBJ1-2

CDR3aa: CASSLRAEDTQYF
abundance: -
v_gene: TRBV7-6
j_gene: TRBJ2-3

CDR3aa: CASSPLRKNTEAFF
abundance: -
v_gene: TRBV6-5
j_gene: TRBJ1-1

CDR3aa: CASSGERGTQETQYF
abundance: once
v_gene: TRBV2
j_gene: TRBJ2-5

CDR3aa: CASSVGTSVYNEQFF
abundance: -
v_gene: TRBV9
j_gene: TRBJ2-1

CDR3aa: CASSYSGGRVYEQYF
abundance: -
v_gene: TRBV6-5
j_gene: TRBJ2-7

CDR3aa: CASSLRQYSVNEQFF
abundance: -
v_gene: TRBV5-4
j_gene: TRBJ2-1

CDR3aa: CASSQGDYGYTF
abundance: -
v_gene: TRBV28
j_gene: TRBJ1-2

CDR3aa: CASSLSGTSLGSGELFF
abundance: -
v_gene: TRBV7-2
j_gene: TRBJ2-2

CDR3aa: CAWSGGASNEQFF
abundance: -
v_gene: TRBV30
j_gene: TRBJ2-1

CDR3aa: CASSLALTGTGHYGYTF
abundance: -
v_gene: TRBV5-1
j_gene: TRBJ1-2

CDR3aa: CASGLAGRTGGNTIYF
abundance: -
v_gene: TRBV12-5
j_gene: TRBJ1-3

CDR3aa: CASSTAGREPQHF
abundance: -
v_gene: TRBV19
j_gene: TRBJ1-5

CDR3aa: CASSLLSDTATGELFF
abundance: medium-sized
v_gene: TRBV28
j_gene: TRBJ2-2

CDR3aa: CASSEGPAEGQQFF
abundance: -
v_gene: TRBV6-1
j_gene: TRBJ2-1

CDR3aa: CASSWRVSSYNEQFF
abundance: -
v_gene: TRBV19
j_gene: TRBJ2-1

CDR3aa: CASMRGYQETQYF
abundance: -
v_gene: TRBV28
j_gene: TRBJ2-5

CDR3aa: CAWSLDRGETQYF
abundance: -
v_gene: TRBV30
j_gene: TRBJ2-5

CDR3aa: CASSKGDLPGTDTQYF
abundance: -
v_gene: TRBV21-1
j_gene: TRBJ2-3

CDR3aa: CASSSSSRDRGLRFTF
abundance: -
v_gene: TRBV7-9
j_gene: TRBJ1-2

CDR3aa: CASSQSPGQGPLYEQYF
abundance: -
v_gene: TRBV14
j_gene: TRBJ2-7

CDR3aa: CASSTGTAANYGYTF
abundance: -
v_gene: TRBV5-4
j_gene: TRBJ1-2

CDR3aa: CAISETGTSNTEAFF
abundance: once
v_gene: TRBV10-3
j_gene: TRBJ1-1

CDR3aa: CASSSGGGYEQYF
abundance: -
v_gene: TRBV27
j_gene: TRBJ2-7

CDR3aa: CASGLVGATEAFF
abundance: -
v_gene: TRBV12-5
j_gene: TRBJ1-1

CDR3aa: CASNNWLAVYNEQFF
abundance: once
v_gene: TRBV5-6
j_gene: TRBJ2-1

CDR3aa: CSVDRGPYGYTF
abundance: -
v_gene: TRBV29-1
j_gene: TRBJ1-2

CDR3aa: CASRGGVGYGYTF
abundance: -
v_gene: TRBV27
j_gene: TRBJ1-2

CDR3aa: CASSDRTEPQHF
abundance: few
v_gene: TRBV21-1
j_gene: TRBJ1-5

CDR3aa: CASSSSAYEQYF
abundance: many
v_gene: TRBV6-5
j_gene: TRBJ2-7

CDR3aa: CASEGPKGLASTGELFF
abundance: -
v_gene: TRBV5-1
j_gene: TRBJ2-2

CDR3aa: CAWRGQARVREQYF
abundance: -
v_gene: TRBV30
j_gene: TRBJ2-7

CDR3aa: CASSLGDRAGGNTIYF
abundance: -
v_gene: TRBV19
j_gene: TRBJ1-3

CDR3aa: CASSLVHQETQYF
abundance: -
v_gene: TRBV7-6
j_gene: TRBJ2-5

CDR3aa: CASTPIGASEETQYF
abundance: -
v_gene: TRBV6-5
j_gene: TRBJ2-5

CDR3aa: CASSIATSGRDTDTQYF
abundance: -
v_gene: TRBV19
j_gene: TRBJ2-3

CDR3aa: CASSFDSSYEQYF
abundance: once
v_gene: TRBV28
j_gene: TRBJ2-7